This passage covers 26 T cell receptor beta chains from one sample sequenced in a study of shared clonotypes between healthy human individuals. Here immunoSEQ multiplex PCR was the method, and the copy in TCRdb shows in-frame clones only, minus some. This sample has more than 150,000 clones; about 68% occur once, and the top ten carry about 10%. Source material: memory CD4+ T cells sorted from blood. This sample's subset: CD45RA-negative fraction. These receptors were taken from a man aged 25 to 40 in good health.

In this sample, this clone turned up many times. This chain links TRBV5-1 with TRBJ2-3; TRBD2 agrees at 8 bases. With V trimmed by 3 bases and J by 1 base, 13 bases remained unmatched. This CDR3 contains 18 residues. Germline assignment: CDR1 SGHRS and CDR2 YFSETQ. The CDR3 nucleotides are TGCGCCAGCAGCTCCCAGCAGCGGGGGAGTCTTCGCACAGATACGCAGTATTTT. The encoded protein is CASSSQQRGSLRTDTQYF.

The chain carries TRBV5-4 and TRBJ2-7, with D hard to call. The CDR3 has 15 residues. CDR1 and CDR2 (germline): SGHNT, YYREEE (reference sequence). V lost 0 bases and J 0 bases, leaving 10 bases between the germline ends. CDR3 region: CASSLEVAPSYEQYF. The DNA of the CDR3 is TGTGCCAGCAGCTTGGAGGTGGCTCCCTCCTACGAGCAGTACTTC.

The chain is built from TRBV2 and TRBJ2-5; 8 bases agree with TRBD2. The CDR3 runs 13 residues. From germline, CDR1 is SNHLY and CDR2 FYNNEI. With V trimmed by 11 bases and J by 4 bases, 9 bases remained unmatched. CDR3 coding DNA: TGTGCCTTACAGCGGGAGTCGAGAGAGACCCAGTACTTC. It codes for CALQRESRETQYF.

This chain connects TRBV27 to TRBJ2-1; D ambiguous. The V end was cut by 4 bases, the J end by 8 bases, with 15 bases between. This CDR3 is built from 14 residues. In germline, CDR1 is MNHEY, CDR2 SMNVEV (reference sequence). The CDR3 DNA follows: TGTGCCAGCAGTTCCAGGAGACGCGGCGATGAGCAGTTCTTC. The encoded protein is CASSSRRRGDEQFF.

This clone was seen a handful of times. V usage is TRBV6-5 and J usage is TRBJ2-2; the match to TRBD1 covers 8 bases. Germline CDR1 and CDR2: MNHEY and SVGAGI. V lost 10 bases and J lost 0; bases outside the gene matches: 4. This CDR3 contains 14 residues. The CDR3 reads CATRTGPNTGELFF. CDR3 DNA: TGTGCCACACGGACAGGGCCGAACACCGGGGAGCTGTTTTTT.

A single count supports this clone. This chain links TRBV2 with TRBJ2-2; D unclear. CDR1 is SNHLY, CDR2 FYNNEI, per germline. The CDR3 loop spans 16 amino acids. Trimming shortened V by 2 bases and J by 2 bases, and 12 bases separated the two germline ends. The DNA for the CDR3 is TGTGCCAGCAGTGAAATCATCCCGGTTAACACCGGGGAGCTGTTTTTT. The encoded protein is CASSEIIPVNTGELFF.

V usage is TRBV15 and J usage is TRBJ2-2; TRBD1 or TRBD2 may be the D gene (5 bases each). This CDR3 is 16 amino acids long. Germline CDR1 and CDR2: LNHNV and YYDKDF (reference sequence). Between the trimmed V and J ends, which lost 0 bases and 7 bases, there was a span of 15 bases. CDR3 loop: CATSRDLGRDHGELFF. The CDR3 DNA reads as TGTGCCACCAGCAGAGATCTCGGCAGGGACCACGGGGAGCTGTTTTTT.

The chain combines TRBV27 with TRBJ1-1, with TRBD1 as a possible D gene (5 bases). Germline CDR1 MNHEY, CDR2 SMNVEV (reference sequence). V was pared by 4 bases and J by 10 bases, with 19 bases between. The CDR3 contains 14 residues. The CDR3 nucleotides are TGTGCCAGCAGTTCCCAGGGCTCAGTCTCGGCAGCTTTCTTT. Translated, it gives CASSSQGSVSAAFF.

The chain employs TRBV27 and TRBJ2-3; D unresolved. The germline CDR1 and CDR2 sequences are MNHEY and SMNVEV (reference sequence). The CDR3 length is 14 residues. The ends were cut back, 7 bases at V and 1 base at J, with 12 bases in the middle. The CDR3: CASNPALGTDTQYF. CDR3 sequence (DNA): TGTGCCAGCAACCCTGCTCTGGGCACAGATACGCAGTATTTT.

The chain employs TRBV7-2 and TRBJ1-2; possibly TRBD1 for D (5 bases). Germline CDR1 is SGHTA and CDR2 is FQGNSA. The CDR3 runs 13 residues. Trimming left V 5 bases short and J 7 bases short, with 14 bases between. CDR3 bases: TGTGCCAGCAGCCGGGACGGAGCCGCTGGCTACACCTTC. This encodes CASSRDGAAGYTF. The complete variable domain, with remaining parts taken from reference TRBV7-2 and TRBJ1-2, reads GAGVSQSPSNKVTEKGKDVELRCDPISGHTALYWYRQSLGQGLEFLIYFQGNSAPDKSGLPSDRFSAERTGGSVSTLTIQRTQQEDSAVYLCASSRDGAAGYTFGSGTRLTVV.

V is TRBV29-1 and J is TRBJ2-1; D unclear. Deletions cut 8 bases from V and 3 bases from J, with 11 bases between. This CDR3 has 12 residues. CDR1 is SQVTM and CDR2 is ANQGSEA in the germline V gene. In DNA, the CDR3 is TGCAGCCCAAAGGGAATCTACAATGAGCAGTTCTTC. It specifies CSPKGIYNEQFF.

Remarks on this clone: With only one base between it and a far larger clone, this is likely a read error. The sample contains more than one DNA sequence encoding this CDR3. The J gene is TRBJ2-5, the V gene TRBV5-1; D is ambiguous. The V and J ends lost 0 bases and 3 bases respectively, with 9 bases between them. This CDR3 is built from 14 residues. In germline, CDR1 is SGHRS, CDR2 YFSETQ. The CDR3 nucleotides read TGCGCCAGCAGCTTGGATGGACGGGAAGAGACCCAGTACTTC. Translation: CASSLDGREETQYF.

The rearrangement links TRBV5-1 to TRBJ2-3; 10 positions agree with TRBD2. This CDR3 region has 15 residues. Looked up from germline, CDR1 is SGHRS and CDR2 is YFSETQ. J was trimmed by 13 bases and V by 4 bases; bases with no gene match: 15. CDR3 nucleotides: TGCGCCAGCAGCCCTGATCCCGTCGGGCTAGCGGGAGAGTATTTT. This gives the protein CASSPDPVGLAGEYF.

This clone appeared once. This chain links TRBV7-4 with TRBJ2-7, with D perhaps given as TRBD1 or TRBD2 (6 bases each). Germline-derived CDR1 and CDR2 are SGHVT and SQSDAQ. Trimming cost V 7 bases and J 4 bases, with 17 bases left between them. This CDR3 region has 14 residues. The CDR3 coding sequence is TGTGCCAGCACCTCTTCGGGGGCCTTTTACGAGCAGTACTTC. It yields the protein CASTSSGAFYEQYF.

This clone was detected a few times. The genes are TRBV19 and TRBJ1-5; perhaps TRBD1 as D (5 bases). V lost 0 bases to trimming and J lost 3 bases, with 12 bases between them. The germline V gene has CDR1 LNHDA and CDR2 SQIVND (reference sequence). The CDR3 is made up of 16 amino acids. CDR3 amino acids: CASSIELGRHNQPQHF. CDR3 coding DNA: TGTGCCAGTAGTATAGAACTGGGACGTCACAATCAGCCCCAGCATTTT.

The rearrangement uses TRBV10-1 and TRBJ2-2; 9 bases are shared with TRBD2. The ends lost 3 bases at V and 5 bases at J; junction bases unmatched: 7. CDR3 length equals 16 residues. The germline gives CDR1 WNHNN, CDR2 SYGVQD (reference sequence). CDR3 nucleotides: TGCGCCAGCAGTGATTTGGCTAGCGGGAAAACCGGGGAGCTGTTTTTT. This translates into CASSDLASGKTGELFF.

Details on this clone: Germline and junction disagree at one end, which may indicate a read error. J is TRBJ1-1 and V is TRBV7-7; D not certain. The CDR3 length is 13 residues. CDR1 and CDR2 (germline): SSHAT, FNYEAQ (reference sequence). The CDR3 region is CASSRFDGGEAFF. In DNA form, the CDR3 reads TGTGCTAGCAGCCGATTTGACGGTGGGGAAGCTTTCTTT.

The J gene is TRBJ2-5, the V gene TRBV18; no firm D call. V was pared by 3 bases and J by 8 bases, with 13 bases between. Germline values: CDR1 KGHSH, CDR2 LQKENI. The CDR3 has 13 residues. CDR3 in DNA: TGTGCCAGCTCACCCTCATCAAAGGGAACCCAGTACTTC. Residues: CASSPSSKGTQYF. The full variable domain, with the rest looked up from reference TRBV18 and TRBJ2-5, is NAGVMQNPRHLVRRRGQEARLRCSPMKGHSHVYWYRQLPEEGLKFMVYLQKENIIDESGMPKERFSAEFPKEGPSILRIQQVVRGDSAAYFCASSPSSKGTQYFGPGTRLLVL.

This clone was recorded a few times. The rearrangement links TRBV11-3 to TRBJ2-7; tentatively, D is TRBD1 (7 bases). The CDR3 has 17 residues. Germline V lookup: CDR1 SGHNT, CDR2 YENEEA. With 5 bases removed from V and 3 bases from J, the gap between germline ends came to 23 bases. CDR3 DNA sequence: TGTGCCAGCAGCCAGCTCGACAGGGAGGAGGTTCACTACGAGCAGTACTTC. This codes for CASSQLDREEVHYEQYF.

The chain couples TRBV11-2 to TRBJ2-2; 9 bases map to TRBD1. CDR3 length equals 15 residues. V lost 5 bases, J lost 3 bases, and 4 bases stayed unmatched. The germline V gene encodes CDR1 SGHAT and CDR2 FQNNGV. For the CDR3, the DNA is TGTGCCAGCAGCACCCGGGACAGGGACACCGGGGAGCTGTTTTTT. Encoded protein: CASSTRDRDTGELFF.

The chain recombines TRBV7-9 with TRBJ1-1, with D possibly TRBD1 on 5 matching bases. Trimming took off 0 bases at V and 6 bases at J, with 11 bases between the two ends. Germline loops: CDR1 SEHNR, CDR2 FQNEAQ (reference sequence). The CDR3 is 14 amino acids. CDR3 in DNA: TGTGCCAGCAGCTTAGCGGGCAGGGTCGCTGAAGCTTTCTTT. Its translation is CASSLAGRVAEAFF.

The CDR3 reads CASRYGVQVQETQYF. The CDR3, as DNA: TGCGCCAGCAGATACGGTGTCCAGGTACAAGAGACCCAGTACTTC. The V and J genes are TRBV5-1 and TRBJ2-5; D is unclear. Per germline, CDR1 SGHRS and CDR2 YFSETQ. The CDR3 totals 15 residues. V lost 5 bases and J lost 2, with 16 bases in between.

The chain couples TRBV5-1 to TRBJ2-1; D ambiguous. V gave up 3 bases and J gave up 4 bases, with 11 bases separating them. The CDR3 is made up of 14 amino acids. Germline assignment: CDR1 SGHRS and CDR2 YFSETQ. CDR3 sequence (DNA): TGCGCCAGCAGCTCACTCGTCTCATACAATGAGCAGTTCTTC. Its translation is CASSSLVSYNEQFF. Full variable domain (outside the CDR3, taken from reference TRBV5-1 and TRBJ2-1): KAGVTQTPRYLIKTRGQQVTLSCSPISGHRSVSWYQQTPGQGLQFLFEYFSETQRNKGNFPGRFSGRQFSNSRSEMNVSTLELGDSALYLCASSSLVSYNEQFFGPGTRLTVL.

The rearrangement uses TRBV10-1 and TRBJ1-1; possibly TRBD1 for D (5 bases). Looked up from germline, CDR1 is WNHNN and CDR2 is SYGVQD (reference sequence). Trimming cost V 4 bases and J 3 bases, with 12 bases left between them. This CDR3 has 14 residues. The CDR3 DNA is TGCGCCAGCAGTGGGGGGACCGGCTACACTGAAGCTTTCTTT. It encodes CASSGGTGYTEAFF.

The V gene is TRBV15, the J gene TRBJ2-4; weak D call: TRBD1 (6 bases). The CDR3 totals 15 residues. Trimming removed 3 bases from V and 5 bases from J, with 14 bases in between. The germline gives CDR1 LNHNV, CDR2 YYDKDF (reference sequence). The CDR3 bases are TGTGCCACCAGCAGGGCGGACAGTTTGGAAAACATTCAGTACTTC. Protein sequence: CATSRADSLENIQYF.

The V gene is TRBV5-5, the J gene TRBJ2-7; 7 nucleotides line up with TRBD2. The junction had 6 bases not matched to a gene; V was cut back by 0 bases and J by 3 bases. Germline values: CDR1 SGHKS, CDR2 YYEKEE (reference sequence). The CDR3 is 15 amino acids. As DNA, the CDR3 is TGTGCCAGCAGCTTGGGGCTAGCGGTCTTCTACGAGCAGTACTTC. Translating gives CASSLGLAVFYEQYF.